These 29 T cell receptor beta chains came from one sample sequenced in a study of cytomegalovirus exposure and HLA in healthy donors. Use of 60 Vbeta and 13 Jbeta primers characterized the PCR. Measured with immunoSEQ multiplex PCR; TCRdb has only the in-frame clones, and not every one. Among tens of thousands of clones listed, roughly 80% were seen once. Sequencing was performed on PBMCs. The source is a woman aged 30 to 39 in good health and CMV-seronegative.

This chain joins TRBV2 and TRBJ1-1; no reliable D call. Germline V lookup: CDR1 SNHLY, CDR2 FYNNEI. The V end was cut by 3 bases, the J end by 4 bases, with 9 bases between. This CDR3 is 13 amino acids long. CDR3: CASSDVESTEAFF. In DNA form, the CDR3 reads TGTGCCAGCAGTGACGTCGAGAGCACTGAAGCTTTCTTT.

This clone was counted only a few times. The genes are TRBV5-4 and TRBJ2-2; 10 bases are shared with TRBD1. CDR3 length: 16 amino acids. Germline V gene lookup returns CDR1 SGHNT and CDR2 YYREEE (reference sequence). J was trimmed by 5 bases and V by 6 bases; bases with no gene match: 10. CDR3 amino acids: CASTFWGTGATGELFF. CDR3 DNA: TGTGCCAGCACTTTCTGGGGGACAGGGGCAACCGGGGAGCTGTTTTTT.

The genes are TRBV28 and TRBJ1-6; D is uncertain. The CDR3 totals 12 residues. Trimming shortened V by 6 bases and J by 6 bases, and 6 bases separated the two germline ends. Germline assignment: CDR1 MDHEN and CDR2 SYDVKM. The CDR3 here is CASRRLNSPLHF. DNA for the CDR3: TGTGCCAGCAGGCGGCTTAATTCACCCCTCCACTTT.

V and J are TRBV9 and TRBJ2-2; a possible D gene is TRBD2 (5 bases). The CDR3 extends over 14 amino acids. The V gene lost 3 bases and the J gene lost 4 bases, with 10 bases spanning the gap. Germline-derived CDR1 and CDR2 are SGDLS and YYNGEE. CDR3 DNA sequence: TGTGCCAGCAGCGAAAGACTATCCACCGGGGAGCTGTTTTTT. Translated, it gives CASSERLSTGELFF. Combining the CDR3 with reference TRBV9 and TRBJ2-2 gives the whole variable domain DSGVTQTPKHLITATGQRVTLRCSPRSGDLSVYWYQQSLDQGLQFLIQYYNGEERAKGNILERFSAQQFPDLHSELNLSSLELGDSALYFCASSERLSTGELFFGEGSRLTVL.

This clone was counted once. The chain uses TRBV19 and TRBJ1-2; a weak D match, TRBD1 (5 bases). Trimming took off 3 bases at V and 4 bases at J, with 9 bases between the two ends. CDR3 length: 13 amino acids. Germline assignment: CDR1 LNHDA and CDR2 SQIVND (reference sequence). The CDR3 region has the DNA TGTGCCAGTAGTATGTCGGGGGGCTATGGCTACACCTTC. Translating gives CASSMSGGYGYTF.

This clone has just a few counts. The J gene is TRBJ2-1, the V gene TRBV7-2, with a tentative D call TRBD1 (6 bases). The V gene lost 3 bases and the J gene lost 4 bases, with 7 bases spanning the gap. The CDR3 extends over 13 amino acids. CDR1 is SGHTA and CDR2 is FQGNSA in the germline V gene. CDR3 region: CASSFRGYNEQFF. The CDR3 region has the DNA TGTGCCAGCAGCTTCAGGGGATACAATGAGCAGTTCTTC. Drawing the rest from reference TRBV7-2 and TRBJ2-1, the complete variable domain is GAGVSQSPSNKVTEKGKDVELRCDPISGHTALYWYRQSLGQGLEFLIYFQGNSAPDKSGLPSDRFSAERTGGSVSTLTIQRTQQEDSAVYLCASSFRGYNEQFFGPGTRLTVL.

The V gene is TRBV19, the J gene TRBJ2-2; 7 bases match TRBD1. The CDR3 loop spans 16 amino acids. CDR1 LNHDA and CDR2 SQIVND come from the germline V gene (reference sequence). V was clipped by 5 bases and J by 2 bases; unmatched bases: 8. The DNA of the CDR3 is TGTGCCAGTAGTTTTACCGGGACAGACAACACCGGGGAGCTGTTTTTT. Its protein product is CASSFTGTDNTGELFF.

The chain joins TRBV7-7 to TRBJ2-5, with 8 bases fitting TRBD1. Germline CDR1 reads SSHAT; CDR2 reads FNYEAQ (reference sequence). The CDR3 has 14 amino acids. V shed 4 bases and J 4 bases; nucleotides not matched to a gene: 5. This CDR3 reads CASSSNTGGETQYF. Written as DNA, the CDR3 is TGTGCCAGCAGCTCCAACACAGGGGGAGAGACCCAGTACTTC. The variable domain in full, with the rest retrieved from reference TRBV7-7 and TRBJ2-5, is GAGVSQSPRYKVTKRGQDVTLRCDPISSHATLYWYQQALGQGPEFLTYFNYEAQPDKSGLPSDRFSAERPEGSISTLTIQRTEQRDSAMYRCASSSNTGGETQYFGPGTRLLVL.

The rearrangement joins TRBV6-5 to TRBJ1-6; possibly TRBD1 for D (5 bases). The CDR3 has 16 residues. Per the germline V gene, CDR1 is MNHEY and CDR2 is SVGAGI. V lost 4 bases, J lost 10 bases, and 20 bases lay in between. CDR3 region: CASSFRPGRGNSPLHF. CDR3 sequence (DNA): TGTGCCAGCAGTTTTCGTCCGGGACGGGGGAACTCACCCCTCCACTTT.

This chain links TRBV7-9 with TRBJ2-1; perhaps TRBD1 as D (6 bases). CDR3 size: 17 residues. Trimming took 7 bases from V and 6 from J, leaving 25 bases between them. Germline CDR1 is SEHNR and CDR2 is FQNEAQ (reference sequence). The CDR3 coding sequence is TGTGCCAGCACCACTGGGACATCCCCGATCGGTGGCAATGAGCAGTTCTTC. Translation gives CASTTGTSPIGGNEQFF.

This chain connects TRBV7-2 to TRBJ2-3; 15 bases align to TRBD2. This CDR3 spans 18 amino acids. The germline gives CDR1 SGHTA, CDR2 FQGNSA. J was trimmed by 6 bases and V by 4 bases; bases with no gene match: 11. CDR3 protein: CASSSIVPGLAGGDTQYF. CDR3 DNA sequence: TGTGCCAGCAGCTCTATAGTACCGGGACTAGCGGGGGGTGATACGCAGTATTTT.

The J gene is TRBJ2-7, the V gene TRBV7-9, with a possible D match to TRBD2 (7 bases). Looked up from germline, CDR1 is SEHNR and CDR2 is FQNEAQ (reference sequence). This CDR3 spans 17 amino acids. The ends were cut back, 1 base at V and 1 base at J, with 17 bases in the middle. In DNA, the CDR3 is TGTGCCAGCAGCTTAGATACCGGGGGGCCGGTTTCCTACGAGCAGTACTTC. It yields the protein CASSLDTGGPVSYEQYF.

J is TRBJ2-6 and V is TRBV5-1; unclear D gene. CDR3 size: 16 residues. Trimming left V 4 bases short and J 0 bases short, with 11 bases between. Per the germline V gene, CDR1 is SGHRS and CDR2 is YFSETQ. The CDR3 sequence: CASSAIKSSGANVLTF. The CDR3 DNA sequence: TGCGCCAGCAGCGCGATAAAGAGCTCTGGGGCCAACGTCCTGACTTTC.

DNA of the CDR3: TGCGCCAGCAGCGACGGGACAGGAGAATATAGCAATCAGCCCCAGCATTTT. It codes for CASSDGTGEYSNQPQHF. The V gene is TRBV5-1, the J gene TRBJ1-5, with 8 bases that match TRBD1. This CDR3 is built from 17 residues. J gave up 0 bases and V 4 bases, and 9 bases lay outside the gene matches. CDR1 is SGHRS and CDR2 is YFSETQ in the germline V gene.

This rearrangement joins TRBV2 to TRBJ1-2; D remains unclear. The germline V gene encodes CDR1 SNHLY and CDR2 FYNNEI. Trimming pared 2 bases from V and 7 bases from J, leaving 8 bases between. The CDR3 loop spans 12 amino acids. CDR3 coding DNA: TGTGCCAGCAGTGAATTTGAGGTTGGCTACACCTTC. Its protein product is CASSEFEVGYTF.

This chain uses TRBV10-3 with TRBJ1-1; 11 nucleotides line up with TRBD1. The CDR3 loop spans 16 amino acids. CDR1 is ENHRY and CDR2 is SYGVKD in the germline V gene. The V segment lost 0 bases and the J segment 4 bases; nucleotides outside the gene matches: 4. CDR3 sequence (DNA): TGTGCCATCAGTGAGTCCCGGACAGGGGGCGGCACTGAAGCTTTCTTT. Protein: CAISESRTGGGTEAFF.

The chain has TRBV7-2 and TRBJ1-2; possible D gene TRBD1, 6 bases. The CDR3 is 16 amino acids. V was pared by 0 bases and J by 0 bases, with 11 bases between. From germline, CDR1 is SGHTA and CDR2 FQGNSA. The CDR3 DNA reads as TGTGCCAGCAGCTTAGCCCGGGACATAGCTAACTATGGCTACACCTTC. Its translation: CASSLARDIANYGYTF.

This chain links TRBV6-6 with TRBJ2-7; a possible D gene is TRBD1 (5 bases). V was clipped by 6 bases and J by 7 bases, with 10 bases between them. The CDR3 contains 11 residues. CDR1 is MNHNY, CDR2 SVGAGI, per germline (reference sequence). The CDR3 here is CASRGLEEQYF. In DNA, the CDR3 is TGTGCCAGCAGGGGGCTAGAGGAGCAGTACTTC.

The CDR3 sequence is CASSQGSVNSPLHF. The CDR3, as DNA: TGCGCCAGCAGCCAAGGGTCAGTCAATTCACCCCTCCACTTT. The chain couples TRBV4-1 to TRBJ1-6; no firm D call. The CDR3 contains 14 residues. The germline CDR1 and CDR2 sequences are MGHRA and YSYEKL. Deletions cut 1 base from V and 7 bases from J, with 8 bases between.

This clone turned up a few times. This chain connects TRBV5-4 to TRBJ2-1; 9 bases agree with TRBD2. Germline V gives CDR1 SGHNT, CDR2 YYREEE (reference sequence). V lost 4 bases to trimming and J lost 3 bases; unmatched junction nucleotides: 8. This CDR3 is built from 16 residues. The CDR3 spells CASSHKRGVIYNEQFF. For the CDR3, the DNA is TGTGCCAGCAGCCATAAGCGGGGGGTAATCTACAATGAGCAGTTCTTC.

In its sample, this clone was seen once. The V call is TRBV5-1, the J call TRBJ2-5; the match to TRBD1 covers 12 bases. V gave up 7 bases and J gave up 5 bases; unmatched junction bases: 9. This CDR3 is built from 15 residues. Germline loops: CDR1 SGHRS, CDR2 YFSETQ. CDR3 sequence reads: CASGAGTGGHETQYF. The CDR3 DNA sequence: TGCGCCAGCGGCGCCGGGACAGGGGGCCACGAGACCCAGTACTTC.

This chain uses TRBV14 with TRBJ1-1; no definite D call. Germline V gene sequence: CDR1 SGHDN, CDR2 FVKESK. The CDR3 is made up of 11 amino acids. V was cut by 6 bases and J by 8 bases, with 10 bases left in between. The CDR3 bases are TGTGCCAGCAGTCAGAGAGCGGAAGCTTTCTTT. Translated: CASSQRAEAFF.

The gene calls are TRBV27 and TRBJ1-2; D uncertain. V was cut by 6 bases and J by 4 bases, with 12 bases left in between. Per the germline V gene, CDR1 is MNHEY and CDR2 is SMNVEV (reference sequence). This CDR3 is built from 13 residues. Here the CDR3 reads CASSGSLPYGYTF. For the CDR3, the DNA is TGTGCCAGCAGCGGGTCCTTGCCCTATGGCTACACCTTC.

Details on this clone: At one boundary the junction diverges from the germline segment, which might be a read error. The chain uses TRBV7-9 and TRBJ1-6; 10 positions match TRBD1. The germline V gene has CDR1 SEHNR and CDR2 FQNEAQ (reference sequence). This CDR3 spans 16 amino acids. The CDR3: CSSSVPGTGEYSPLHF. The CDR3 DNA follows: TGTTCCAGCAGCGTTCCCGGGACAGGGGAATATTCACCCCTCCACTTT.

This chain links TRBV4-1 with TRBJ2-6, with a tentative D call TRBD1 (6 bases). Germline-derived CDR1 and CDR2 are MGHRA and YSYEKL. The CDR3 is made up of 17 amino acids. V shed 4 bases and J shed 0 bases, with 13 bases lying between them. In DNA, the CDR3 is TGCGCCAGCAGCCCCTCGGACAGCATCTCTGGGGCCAACGTCCTGACTTTC. Translated: CASSPSDSISGANVLTF.

As to this clone: A junction end diverges from the germline sequence, so it may reflect a read error. The chain couples TRBV7-9 to TRBJ2-5; 11 bases align to TRBD1. Germline V gene data show CDR1 as SEHNR and CDR2 as FQNEAQ (reference sequence). This CDR3 is built from 16 residues. This CDR3 reads CASSPIFRDRGSFGNF. For the CDR3, the DNA is TGTGCCAGCAGTCCCATTTTCCGGGACAGGGGGTCGTTCGGGAACTTC. The variable domain in full, with the rest retrieved from reference TRBV7-9 and TRBJ2-5, is DTGVSQNPRHKITKRGQNVTFRCDPISEHNRLYWYRQTLGQGPEFLTYFQNEAQLEKSRLLSDRFSAERPKGSFSTLEIQRTEQGDSAMYLCASSPIFRDRGSFGNFGPGTRLLVL.

The J gene is TRBJ2-3, the V gene TRBV2, with D possibly TRBD2 on 6 matching bases. V was clipped by 6 bases and J by 2 bases, with 15 bases between them. The CDR3 is 15 residues long. Per germline, CDR1 SNHLY and CDR2 FYNNEI. The CDR3 sequence: CASRPGLPYTDTQYF. CDR3 bases: TGTGCCAGCAGACCGGGACTTCCCTACACAGATACGCAGTATTTT.

This clone was seen a single time. The chain recombines TRBV5-1 with TRBJ1-1; D perhaps matches TRBD1 (5 bases). V lost 3 bases to trimming and J lost 3 bases, with 9 bases between them. The CDR3 loop spans 13 amino acids. Germline V gene data show CDR1 as SGHRS and CDR2 as YFSETQ. The CDR3 DNA reads as TGCGCCAGCAGCTGGGGAGGGGACACTGAAGCTTTCTTT. It codes for CASSWGGDTEAFF.

This chain connects TRBV27 to TRBJ2-7; 13 nucleotides agree with TRBD2. CDR1 is MNHEY and CDR2 is SMNVEV in the germline V gene (reference sequence). V lost 6 bases to trimming and J lost 0 bases; unmatched junction nucleotides: 2. This CDR3 contains 15 residues. The CDR3 bases are TGTGCCAGCAGACTAGCGGGGGGGAACTCCTACGAGCAGTACTTC. This codes for CASRLAGGNSYEQYF.